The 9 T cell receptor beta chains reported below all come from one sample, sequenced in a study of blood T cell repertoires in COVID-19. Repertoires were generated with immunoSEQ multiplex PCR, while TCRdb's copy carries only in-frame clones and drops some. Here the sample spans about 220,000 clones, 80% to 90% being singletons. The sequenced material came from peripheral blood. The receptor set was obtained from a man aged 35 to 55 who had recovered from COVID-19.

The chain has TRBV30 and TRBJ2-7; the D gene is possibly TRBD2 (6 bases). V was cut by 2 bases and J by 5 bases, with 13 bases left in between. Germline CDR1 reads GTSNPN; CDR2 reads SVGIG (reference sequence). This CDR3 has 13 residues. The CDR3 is CAWSIATGDEQYF. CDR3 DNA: TGTGCCTGGAGTATTGCTACGGGGGACGAGCAGTACTTC. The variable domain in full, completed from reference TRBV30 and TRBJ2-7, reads SQTIHQWPATLVQPVGSPLSLECTVEGTSNPNLYWYRQAAGRGLQLLFYSVGIGQISSEVPQNLSASRPQDRQFILSSKKLLLSDSGFYLCAWSIATGDEQYFGPGTRLTVT.

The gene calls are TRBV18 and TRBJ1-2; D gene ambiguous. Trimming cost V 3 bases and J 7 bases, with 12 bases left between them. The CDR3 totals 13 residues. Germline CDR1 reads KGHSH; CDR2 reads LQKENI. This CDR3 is CASSPSGLGGYTF. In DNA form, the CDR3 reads TGTGCCAGCTCACCCTCGGGTCTGGGTGGCTACACCTTC.

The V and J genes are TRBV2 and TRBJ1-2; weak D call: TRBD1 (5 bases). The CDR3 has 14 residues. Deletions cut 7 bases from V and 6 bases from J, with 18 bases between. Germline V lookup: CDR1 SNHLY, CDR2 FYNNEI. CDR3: CASTRPLGGHGYTF. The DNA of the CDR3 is TGTGCCAGCACTCGACCTCTGGGGGGTCATGGCTACACCTTC.

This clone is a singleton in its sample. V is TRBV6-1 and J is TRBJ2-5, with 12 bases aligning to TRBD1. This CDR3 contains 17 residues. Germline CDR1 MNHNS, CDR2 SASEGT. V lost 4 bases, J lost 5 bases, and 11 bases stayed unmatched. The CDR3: CASSGSQGTGGRETQYF. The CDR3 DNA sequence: TGTGCCAGCAGTGGCAGCCAAGGGACAGGGGGCAGGGAGACCCAGTACTTC.

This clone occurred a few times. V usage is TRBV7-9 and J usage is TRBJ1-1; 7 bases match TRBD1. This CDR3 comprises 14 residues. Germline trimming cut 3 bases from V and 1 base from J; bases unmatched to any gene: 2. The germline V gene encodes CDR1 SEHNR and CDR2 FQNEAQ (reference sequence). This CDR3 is CASSFQGGNTEAFF. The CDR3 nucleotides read TGTGCCAGCAGCTTCCAGGGGGGGAACACTGAAGCTTTCTTT.

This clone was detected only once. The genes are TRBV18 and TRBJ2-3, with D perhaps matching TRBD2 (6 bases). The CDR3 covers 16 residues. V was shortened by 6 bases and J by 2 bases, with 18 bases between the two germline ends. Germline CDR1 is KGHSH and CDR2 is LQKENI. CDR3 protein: CASSPSPGVDTDTQYF. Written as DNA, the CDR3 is TGTGCCAGCTCCCCCAGCCCGGGGGTCGACACAGATACGCAGTATTTT.

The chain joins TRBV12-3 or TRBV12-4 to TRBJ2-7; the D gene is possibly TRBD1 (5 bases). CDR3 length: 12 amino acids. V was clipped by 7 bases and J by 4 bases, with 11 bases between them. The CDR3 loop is CASTVTGYEQYF. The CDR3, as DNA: TGTGCCAGCACCGTTACAGGTTACGAGCAGTACTTC.

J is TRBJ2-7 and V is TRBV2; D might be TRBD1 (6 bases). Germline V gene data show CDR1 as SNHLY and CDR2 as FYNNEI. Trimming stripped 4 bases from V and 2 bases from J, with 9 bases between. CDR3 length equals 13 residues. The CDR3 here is CASSGDTPYEQYF. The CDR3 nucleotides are TGTGCCAGCAGTGGGGACACCCCCTACGAGCAGTACTTC.

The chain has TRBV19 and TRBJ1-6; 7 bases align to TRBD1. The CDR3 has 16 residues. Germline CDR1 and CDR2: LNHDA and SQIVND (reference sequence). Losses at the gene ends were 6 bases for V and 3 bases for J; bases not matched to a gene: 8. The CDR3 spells CASRRGQNLYNSPLHF. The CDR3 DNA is TGTGCCAGTAGGCGGGGACAGAACCTCTATAATTCACCCCTCCACTTT. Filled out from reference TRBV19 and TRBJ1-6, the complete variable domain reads DGGITQSPKYLFRKEGQNVTLSCEQNLNHDAMYWYRQDPGQGLRLIYYSQIVNDFQKGDIAEGYSVSREKKESFPLTVTSAQKNPTAFYLCASRRGQNLYNSPLHFGNGTRLTVT.